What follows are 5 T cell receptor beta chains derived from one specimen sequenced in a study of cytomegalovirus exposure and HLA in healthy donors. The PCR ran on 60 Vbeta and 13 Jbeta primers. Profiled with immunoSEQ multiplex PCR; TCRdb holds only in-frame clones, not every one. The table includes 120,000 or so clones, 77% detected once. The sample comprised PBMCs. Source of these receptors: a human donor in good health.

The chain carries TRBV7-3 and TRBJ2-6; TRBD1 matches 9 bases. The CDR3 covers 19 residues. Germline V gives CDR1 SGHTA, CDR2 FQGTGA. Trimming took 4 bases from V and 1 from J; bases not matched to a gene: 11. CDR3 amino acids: CASSSSPGQGSSGANVLTF. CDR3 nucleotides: TGTGCCAGCAGCTCCAGCCCGGGACAGGGCTCTTCTGGGGCCAACGTCCTGACTTTC.

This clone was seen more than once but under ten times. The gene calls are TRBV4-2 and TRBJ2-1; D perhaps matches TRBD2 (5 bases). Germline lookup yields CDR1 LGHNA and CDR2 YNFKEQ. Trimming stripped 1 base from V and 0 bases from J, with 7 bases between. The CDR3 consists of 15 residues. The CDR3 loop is CASSQGGSSYNEQFF. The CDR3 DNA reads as TGTGCCAGCAGCCAAGGTGGGAGCTCCTACAATGAGCAGTTCTTC.

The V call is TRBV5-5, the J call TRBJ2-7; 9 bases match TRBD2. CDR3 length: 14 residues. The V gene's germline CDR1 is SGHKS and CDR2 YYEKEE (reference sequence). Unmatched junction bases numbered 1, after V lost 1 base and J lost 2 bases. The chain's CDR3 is CASSLLAGTYEQYF. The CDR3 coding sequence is TGTGCCAGCAGCTTGCTAGCGGGAACCTACGAGCAGTACTTC. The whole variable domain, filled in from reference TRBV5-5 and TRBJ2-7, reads DAGVTQSPTHLIKTRGQQVTLRCSPISGHKSVSWYQQVLGQGPQFIFQYYEKEERGRGNFPDRFSARQFPNYSSELNVNALLLGDSALYLCASSLLAGTYEQYFGPGTRLTVT.

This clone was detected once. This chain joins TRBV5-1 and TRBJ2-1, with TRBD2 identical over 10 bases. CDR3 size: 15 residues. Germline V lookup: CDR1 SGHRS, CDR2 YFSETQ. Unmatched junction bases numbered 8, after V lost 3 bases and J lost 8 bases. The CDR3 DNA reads TGCGCCAGCAGCTCGGGACTAGCGACCGGGGATGAGCAGTTCTTC. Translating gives CASSSGLATGDEQFF.

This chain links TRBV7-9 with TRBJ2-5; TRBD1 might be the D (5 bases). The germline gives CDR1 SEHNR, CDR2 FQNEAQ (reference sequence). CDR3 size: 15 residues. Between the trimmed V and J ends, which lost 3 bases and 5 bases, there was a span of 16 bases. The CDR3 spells CASSFRSPGPETQYF. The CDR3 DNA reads TGTGCCAGCAGCTTTAGAAGTCCAGGGCCGGAGACCCAGTACTTC. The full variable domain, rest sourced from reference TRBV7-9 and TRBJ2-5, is DTGVSQNPRHKITKRGQNVTFRCDPISEHNRLYWYRQTLGQGPEFLTYFQNEAQLEKSRLLSDRFSAERPKGSFSTLEIQRTEQGDSAMYLCASSFRSPGPETQYFGPGTRLLVL.